The 13 T cell receptor beta chains below all came from one sample that was sequenced in a study of cytomegalovirus exposure and HLA in healthy donors. The PCR used 60 Vbeta and 13 Jbeta primers. Here immunoSEQ multiplex PCR was the method, and the copy in TCRdb shows in-frame clones only, minus some. The table lists about 250,000 clones, roughly 80% of them singletons. Sequencing used PBMCs. The source of these receptors is a girl aged 2 to 9 in good health and CMV-seronegative.

This sequence joins TRBV30 and TRBJ1-4; TRBD1 agrees at 9 bases. The V segment lost 3 bases and the J segment 10 bases; nucleotides outside the gene matches: 12. The germline CDR1 and CDR2 sequences are GTSNPN and SVGIG (reference sequence). CDR3 size: 15 residues. As DNA, the CDR3 is TGTGCCTGGAGGAGGGCCGGGACAGGGATCGGAAAACTGTTTTTT. Encoded protein: CAWRRAGTGIGKLFF.

The chain carries TRBV11-1 and TRBJ2-4; the match to TRBD1 covers 11 bases. CDR1 and CDR2 (germline): SGHAT, FQDESV (reference sequence). The trim removed 2 bases at V and 12 bases at J, leaving 9 bases unmatched. There are 15 residues in the CDR3. The CDR3 DNA reads as TGTGCCAGCAGCTTAAGAGGGACAGGGGGGACAGCTCAGTACTTC. This gives the protein CASSLRGTGGTAQYF.

The J gene is TRBJ1-1, the V gene TRBV27; the match to TRBD1 covers 10 bases. J gave up 12 bases and V 0 bases, and 4 bases lay outside the gene matches. Looked up from germline, CDR1 is MNHEY and CDR2 is SMNVEV (reference sequence). The CDR3 spans 13 residues. CDR3 nucleotides: TGTGCCAGCAGTTTATCGGGACAGGGGATGACTTTCTTT. Translation gives CASSLSGQGMTFF.

The chain joins TRBV19 to TRBJ2-1; the match to TRBD2 covers 8 bases. The V gene end was trimmed by 6 bases and the J gene end by 4 bases; junction bases not matched to a gene: 26. Germline V gene sequence: CDR1 LNHDA, CDR2 SQIVND (reference sequence). The CDR3 runs 21 residues. The CDR3 loop reads CASRTRLSGTSLRIPYNEQFF. In DNA, the CDR3 is TGTGCCAGTAGGACCAGATTATCCGGGACTAGTCTGAGGATCCCATACAATGAGCAGTTCTTC.

This clone was observed a few times. The gene calls are TRBV5-8 and TRBJ1-4, with D tentatively TRBD1 (6 bases). This CDR3 spans 19 amino acids. Germline assignment: CDR1 SGHTS and CDR2 YDEGEE. V was clipped by 4 bases and J by 8 bases, with 30 bases between them. The CDR3 sequence: CASSPRRAGARGLGEKLFF. CDR3 DNA sequence: TGTGCCAGCAGCCCACGAAGGGCGGGGGCCCGAGGTTTGGGCGAAAAACTGTTTTTT.

Of note for this clone: The junction departs from the called germline gene at one end, perhaps through a read error. This chain links TRBV6-1 with TRBJ1-1, with 7 bases that match TRBD1. This CDR3 has 13 amino acids. CDR1 and CDR2 (germline): MNHNS, SASEGT. Here the CDR3 reads CASSEGTAARAFF. The CDR3 region has the DNA TGTGCCAGCAGCGAAGGGACAGCCGCCCGAGCTTTCTTT.

This clone was detected a few times. The V and J genes are TRBV5-1 and TRBJ1-5, with TRBD1 as a possible D gene (5 bases). V was shortened by 7 bases and J by 4 bases, with 18 bases between the two germline ends. In germline, CDR1 is SGHRS, CDR2 YFSETQ. CDR3 size: 15 residues. This CDR3 is CASSELGAKNQPQHF. For the CDR3, the DNA is TGCGCCAGCTCCGAGCTAGGGGCGAAAAATCAGCCCCAGCATTTT.

With regard to this clone: One end of the junction does not line up with germline, which may come from a read error. The same CDR3 also results from other DNA sequences found in this sample. This chain joins TRBV5-5 and TRBJ1-1, with D uncertain. The V gene's germline CDR1 is SGHKS and CDR2 YYEKEE (reference sequence). There are 13 residues in the CDR3. Here the CDR3 reads CASTYLANTEAFF. The CDR3 DNA sequence: TGTGCCAGCACCTATCTAGCGAACACTGAGGCTTTCTTT.

The chain carries TRBV5-4 and TRBJ2-2; 7 bases match TRBD1. This CDR3 contains 17 residues. The germline CDR1 and CDR2 sequences are SGHNT and YYREEE (reference sequence). V gave up 1 base and J gave up 2 bases; unmatched junction bases: 8. CDR3 coding DNA: TGTGCCAGCAGCTTGAGGATAGGGGACAGTAACACCGGGGAGCTGTTTTTT. Translated, it gives CASSLRIGDSNTGELFF. Full variable domain (remainder filled in from reference TRBV5-4 and TRBJ2-2): ETGVTQSPTHLIKTRGQQVTLRCSSQSGHNTVSWYQQALGQGPQFIFQYYREEENGRGNFPPRFSGLQFPNYSSELNVNALELDDSALYLCASSLRIGDSNTGELFFGEGSRLTVL.

CDR3 DNA sequence: TGTGCCAGCAGTCAGGGACAGGGCGACCAGCCCCAGCATTTT. Its translation: CASSQGQGDQPQHF. V gene TRBV6-6 combines with J gene TRBJ1-5, with 9 bases fitting TRBD1. CDR1 is MNHNY, CDR2 SVGAGI, per germline (reference sequence). V lost 5 bases and J lost 7; bases outside the gene matches: 6. CDR3 length: 14 amino acids.

The chain links TRBV7-2 to TRBJ2-7; the D gene is possibly TRBD2 (6 bases). This CDR3 spans 14 amino acids. V was trimmed by 4 bases and J by 5 bases, leaving 15 bases between them. CDR1 SGHTA and CDR2 FQGNSA come from the germline V gene. The CDR3 region is CASSSGLFMDEQYF. The CDR3 DNA follows: TGTGCCAGCAGCTCGGGACTTTTTATGGACGAGCAGTACTTC.

V gene TRBV4-1 combines with J gene TRBJ1-5; 8 positions agree with TRBD1. Germline lookup yields CDR1 MGHRA and CDR2 YSYEKL. Trimming cost V 6 bases and J 5 bases; bases outside gene matches: 9. The CDR3 runs 15 residues. As DNA, the CDR3 is TGCGCCAGCAGTCTGAAGGACAGGGTAGATCAGCCCCAGCATTTT. Its protein product is CASSLKDRVDQPQHF.

The rearrangement links TRBV2 to TRBJ1-5; D not resolved. Germline-derived CDR1 and CDR2 are SNHLY and FYNNEI. The V gene lost 5 bases and the J gene lost 0 bases, with 8 bases spanning the gap. This CDR3 has 14 residues. As DNA, the CDR3 is TGTGCCAGCAGTTTCGGGGATAGCAATCAGCCCCAGCATTTT. Protein: CASSFGDSNQPQHF.